This T cell receptor beta chain was recovered during a study of Graves' ophthalmopathy and Graves' hyperthyroidism listed by TCRdb under 2018. Concerning the study at large: Peripheral blood was collected at initial diagnosis, before any treatment. In five to seven hyperthyroidism patients, T-cell repertoires of thyroid tissue and blood were compared. Once sampling was done, hyperthyroidism patients were given methimazole at a starting dose of 30 mg daily, while ophthalmopathy patients were given high-dose intravenous methylprednisolone. To explore V-J signatures distinguishing ophthalmopathy from hyperthyroidism, a discovery set of roughly 100 patients (about 44 ophthalmopathy, 57 stable hyperthyroidism) was enrolled. The independent validation cohort included roughly 19 hyperthyroidism patients plus 17 patients who later progressed from hyperthyroidism to ophthalmopathy. In total, 135 blood samples were TCR-sequenced: approximately 42 ophthalmopathy, about 75 hyperthyroidism and about 17 hyperthyroidism-to-ophthalmopathy patients. TCR beta repertoire signatures were used to distinguish Graves' ophthalmopathy from Graves' hyperthyroidism and to predict progression to ophthalmopathy. The study at large found these results: In validation, the model predicted ophthalmopathy progression with about 70% sensitivity and roughly 72% specificity; some 13 predicted patients were CT-confirmed with GO in a median of around 6.5 months. In cross-validation, the 13-signature model distinguished ophthalmopathy from stable hyperthyroidism with just over 85% sensitivity and 81.08% specificity, while in the test set the corresponding values were roughly 80% and 75%. Most of the expanded thyroid clonotypes with a frequency above 0.001 were also detected in blood, and it was suggested that the thyroid immune response may be reflected by blood repertoires. No statistical method was used to set the sample size in advance, and the investigators knew which group each participant was assigned to.

For repertoire sequencing, TCR beta CDR3 regions were amplified from RNA transcripts. The first round was an RT-PCR using HTBI primers with the Qiagen OneStep RT-PCR kit, and this first round was followed by a second-round multiplex PCR, then size selection and purification. Libraries were sequenced on an Illumina HiSeq2000 using paired-end 100 bp reads. Under the source paper's analysis protocol: Reads were processed with SOAPnuke, discarding reads with adapters, uncalled bases, mean Phred below 15, or no exact constant-primer or identifier match. High-quality paired reads were merged with COPE v1.2.5. Each unique nucleotide sequence was defined as a clonotype, and clonotypes were aligned to IMGT TRB V, D and J references with MiTCR v1.1. Only V-J combinations with frequency above 0.0001 were analysed, covering around 99% of repertoires. A TCR clonal expansion and chaos score per V-J combination was defined as the ratio of F50 clonal expansion to chaos observed in the TCRdist matrix. Welch's t-statistics and random forest were used to reduce features to approximately 13 V-J combinations, which were fed into a naive Bayes classifier. The similarity between thyroid and blood repertoires was quantified using the Morisita-Horn index. The raw public data were reprocessed by TCRdb itself: fastp quality trimming at Q25, MiXCR clonotype calling, in-frame beta chains only. Each record represents a unique CDR3 protein, reported with the most common genes and DNA among its rows. TCRdb, not the original authors, processed these V and J calls. This sample holds approximately 50,000 distinct CDR3 sequences; over 40% were observed only once. 23% of the sample is held by the ten biggest clonotypes.

The table lists this clonotype with many counts. Its antigen specificity is not known. No qualities accompany the bases; no much larger clone lies one base away. Cut back by 4 bases and 2 bases, the V and J ends lie 18 bases apart. From the cysteine through the phenylalanine, the CDR3 covers 16 amino acids. Kept here is only the CDR3 DNA, which spans 48 bases and is read in frame from base 1. CDR1 and CDR2, looked up from the germline V gene, are SGHRS and YFSETQ. Ophthalmopathy patients had moderately to severely active disease, Clinical Activity Score of at least 3, NOSPECS grade of at least 4, and disease duration under 3 months. Patients were excluded if they had other autoimmune diseases, uncontrolled infections, pregnancy or lactation. Clinical symptoms, serum thyroxine, TRAb, thyroid ultrasound and orbital computed tomography were used for diagnosis. Using Ficoll-Paque density gradient centrifugation, PBMCs were isolated from 10 ml of fresh peripheral blood. Trizol reagent was used to extract the total RNA, and its quality was then checked on an Agilent 2100 Bioanalyzer.

This chain is built from TRBV5-1 and TRBJ1-1; no confident D gene assignment can be made. The sample was peripheral blood. The TCR originated in an adult man with Graves' ophthalmopathy. The CDR3 reads CASSLSPTAVNTEAFF. The nucleotides are TGCGCCAGCAGCCTCTCCCCCACAGCCGTTAACACTGAAGCTTTCTTT.